The clone carrying this TCR beta chain was seen a few times. The antigen is undetermined. The data originate from a study of blood T cells in healthy people across ages. Overall study: The template switching approach captured approximately one barcoded beta molecule for every two T cells.

The donors, aged about 6 to 95, were healthy Caucasians from Russia. Total RNA, at least 5.5 micrograms per sample, came from PBMCs. A second PCR, run for 7 to 11 cycles, used a sample-barcoded 5' primer plus a J-beta primer mix. TCRdb analysed the 5' RACE reads with MiXCR anew, one entry per CDR3 protein. The profile shows almost 1 million distinct CDR3 sequences, 51% of them singletons. Germline CDR1 reads MNHEY; CDR2 reads SMNVEV (reference sequence). V dropped 4 bases and J dropped 3 bases, with 16 bases sitting between them. The CDR3 is 15 residues long. Study-wide points: Older age went with lower TCR beta diversity per million T cells, in a roughly linear way.

V usage is TRBV27 and J usage is TRBJ2-7; D is uncertain. Sequencing was done on a sample of blood. The TCR comes from a woman aged 55-69 years in good health. This CDR3 is CASSSTTILDYEQYF. In DNA, the CDR3 is TGTGCCAGCAGTTCGACGACAATTTTGGACTACGAGCAGTACTTC.